Sequencing of this T cell receptor (beta chain) was carried out in a study of cytomegalovirus exposure and HLA in healthy donors. Per the germline V gene, CDR1 is SGDLS and CDR2 is YYNGEE. V was pared by 3 bases and J by 3 bases, with 14 bases of the junction left unmatched. There are 18 residues in the CDR3. About this clone itself: Its antigen is unidentified.

Primers: 60 Vbeta forward and 13 Jbeta reverse. This table comes from immunoSEQ multiplex PCR, and its TCRdb copy is limited to in-frame clones, with some not included. The table has some 120,000 clones, around 64% seen once. Whole-study findings and limits: A further, later analysis showed that HLA-associated TCR beta chains (compared with equally common others) were more clonally expanded. A later analysis linked a missense variant in DCLRE1C to the trimming of TCR beta V and J genes.

The TCR was taken from a young man in good health and CMV-seropositive. The gene calls are TRBV9 and TRBJ2-1; 8 bases match TRBD1. The sequenced sample was PBMCs. The CDR3 sequence is CASSGWTGNKNLYNEQFF. The CDR3 region has the DNA TGTGCCAGCAGCGGATGGACAGGGAACAAGAATCTCTACAATGAGCAGTTCTTC.